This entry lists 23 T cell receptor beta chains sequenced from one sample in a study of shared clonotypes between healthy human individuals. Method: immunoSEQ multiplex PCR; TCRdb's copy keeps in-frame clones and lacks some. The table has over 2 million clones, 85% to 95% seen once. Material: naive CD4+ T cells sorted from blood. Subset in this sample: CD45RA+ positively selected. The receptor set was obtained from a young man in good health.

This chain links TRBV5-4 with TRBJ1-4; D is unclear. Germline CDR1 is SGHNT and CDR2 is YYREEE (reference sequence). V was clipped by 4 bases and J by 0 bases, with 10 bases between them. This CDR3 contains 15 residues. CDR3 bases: TGTGCCAGCAGCCTTCGCCCTGCAACTAATGAAAAACTGTTTTTT. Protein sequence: CASSLRPATNEKLFF.

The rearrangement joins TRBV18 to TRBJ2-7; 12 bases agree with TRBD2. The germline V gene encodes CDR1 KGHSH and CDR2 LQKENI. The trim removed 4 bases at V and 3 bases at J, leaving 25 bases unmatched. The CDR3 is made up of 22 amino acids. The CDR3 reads CASSREQGPLLAGGPRGYEQYF. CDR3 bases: TGTGCCAGCTCACGGGAACAGGGCCCCCTTCTAGCGGGAGGGCCGAGAGGCTACGAGCAGTACTTC.

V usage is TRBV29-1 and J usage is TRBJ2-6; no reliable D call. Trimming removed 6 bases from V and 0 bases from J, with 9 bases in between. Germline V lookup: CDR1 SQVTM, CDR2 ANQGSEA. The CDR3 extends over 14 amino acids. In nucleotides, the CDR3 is TGCAGCGTCTCGGCGGCCTCTGGGGCCAACGTCCTGACTTTC. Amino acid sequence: CSVSAASGANVLTF.

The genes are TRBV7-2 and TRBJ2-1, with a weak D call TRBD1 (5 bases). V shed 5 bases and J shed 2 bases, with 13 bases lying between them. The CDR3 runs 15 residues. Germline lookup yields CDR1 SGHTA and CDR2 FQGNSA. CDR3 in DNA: TGTGCCAGCAGCCCAGCGCAGGGTGCCTACAATGAGCAGTTCTTC. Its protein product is CASSPAQGAYNEQFF.

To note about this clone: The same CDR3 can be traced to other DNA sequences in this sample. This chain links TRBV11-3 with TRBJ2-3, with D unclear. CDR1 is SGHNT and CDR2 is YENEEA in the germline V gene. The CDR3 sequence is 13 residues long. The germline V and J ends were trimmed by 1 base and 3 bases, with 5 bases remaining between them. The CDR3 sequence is CASSLGGTDTQYF. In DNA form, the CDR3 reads TGTGCCAGCAGCTTAGGAGGAACAGATACGCAGTATTTT.

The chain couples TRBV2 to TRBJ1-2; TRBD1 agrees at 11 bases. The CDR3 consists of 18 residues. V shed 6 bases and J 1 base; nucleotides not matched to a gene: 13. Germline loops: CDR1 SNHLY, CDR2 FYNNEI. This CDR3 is CASSRVKGQGAINYGYTF. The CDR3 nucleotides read TGTGCCAGCAGCCGGGTAAAAGGACAGGGGGCCATTAACTATGGCTACACCTTC.

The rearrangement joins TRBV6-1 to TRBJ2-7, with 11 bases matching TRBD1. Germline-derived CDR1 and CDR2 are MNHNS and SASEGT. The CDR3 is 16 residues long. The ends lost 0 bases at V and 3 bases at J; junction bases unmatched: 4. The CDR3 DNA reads TGTGCCAGCAGTGAAGCGCTGGGGACAGGGGGCTACGAGCAGTACTTC. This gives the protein CASSEALGTGGYEQYF.

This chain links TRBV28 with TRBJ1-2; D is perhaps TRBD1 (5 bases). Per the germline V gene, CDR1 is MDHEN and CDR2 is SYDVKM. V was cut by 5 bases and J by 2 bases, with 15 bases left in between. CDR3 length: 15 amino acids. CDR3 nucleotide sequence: TGTGCCAGCAGTCCAACGGGGCCGCTAAACTATGGCTACACCTTC. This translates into CASSPTGPLNYGYTF.

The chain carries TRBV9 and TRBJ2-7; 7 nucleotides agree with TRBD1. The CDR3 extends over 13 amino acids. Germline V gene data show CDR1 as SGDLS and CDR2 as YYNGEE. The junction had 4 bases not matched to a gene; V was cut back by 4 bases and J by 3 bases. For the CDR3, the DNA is TGTGCCAGCAGCCGGGACAGTAACTACGAGCAGTACTTC. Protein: CASSRDSNYEQYF.

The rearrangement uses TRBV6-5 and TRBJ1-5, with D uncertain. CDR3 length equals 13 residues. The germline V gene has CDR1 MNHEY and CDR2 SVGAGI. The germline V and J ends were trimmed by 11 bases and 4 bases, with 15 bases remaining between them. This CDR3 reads CAPGFKPNQPQHF. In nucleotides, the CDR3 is TGTGCCCCTGGATTTAAACCTAATCAGCCCCAGCATTTT.

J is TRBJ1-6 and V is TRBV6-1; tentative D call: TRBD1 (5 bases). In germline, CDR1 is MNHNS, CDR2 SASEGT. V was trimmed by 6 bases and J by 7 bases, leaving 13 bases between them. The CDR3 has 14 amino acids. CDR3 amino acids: CASRTTGTNSPLHF. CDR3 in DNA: TGTGCCAGCAGAACTACCGGGACCAATTCACCCCTCCACTTT.

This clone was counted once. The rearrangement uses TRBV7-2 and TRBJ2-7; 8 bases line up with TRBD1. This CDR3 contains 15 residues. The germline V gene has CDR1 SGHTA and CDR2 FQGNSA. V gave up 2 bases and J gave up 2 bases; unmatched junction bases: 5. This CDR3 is CASSLLTGVAYEQYF. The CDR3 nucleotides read TGTGCCAGCAGCTTATTGACAGGGGTGGCCTACGAGCAGTACTTC.

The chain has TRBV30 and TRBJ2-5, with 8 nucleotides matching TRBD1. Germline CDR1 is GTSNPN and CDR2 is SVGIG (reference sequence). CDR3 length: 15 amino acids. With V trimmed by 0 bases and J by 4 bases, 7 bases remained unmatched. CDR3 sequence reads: CAWSVSSGGRETQYF. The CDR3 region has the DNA TGTGCCTGGAGTGTGTCTTCAGGGGGCAGAGAGACCCAGTACTTC.

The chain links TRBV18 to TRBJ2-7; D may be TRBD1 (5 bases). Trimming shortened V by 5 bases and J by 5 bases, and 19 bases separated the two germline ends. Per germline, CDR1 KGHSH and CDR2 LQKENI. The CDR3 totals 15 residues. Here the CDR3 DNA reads TGTGCCAGCTCAACCTCACAGGTCGGTAGTGACGAGCAGTACTTC. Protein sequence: CASSTSQVGSDEQYF.

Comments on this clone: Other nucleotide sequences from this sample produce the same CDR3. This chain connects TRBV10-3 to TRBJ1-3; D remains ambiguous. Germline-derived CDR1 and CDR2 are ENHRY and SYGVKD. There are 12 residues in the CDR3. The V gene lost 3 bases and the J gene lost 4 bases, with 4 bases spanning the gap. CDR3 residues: CAISDLGNTIYF. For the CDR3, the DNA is TGTGCCATCAGTGACTTGGGAAACACCATATATTTT.

The CDR3 DNA sequence: TGCAGCGTCTCAAGATTCGGGTCTAACGAGCAGTACTTC. Translating gives CSVSRFGSNEQYF. The V call is TRBV29-1, the J call TRBJ2-7; D is unclear. V lost 6 bases and J 5 bases, leaving 17 bases between the germline ends. This CDR3 comprises 13 residues. Germline V gene lookup returns CDR1 SQVTM and CDR2 ANQGSEA.

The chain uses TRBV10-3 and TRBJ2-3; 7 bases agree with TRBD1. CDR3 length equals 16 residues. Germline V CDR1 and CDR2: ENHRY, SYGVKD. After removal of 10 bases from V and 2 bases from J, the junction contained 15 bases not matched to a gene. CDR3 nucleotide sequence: TGTGCCACAGGCCCCTTTTCGGGACAGATCACAGATACGCAGTATTTT. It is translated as CATGPFSGQITDTQYF.

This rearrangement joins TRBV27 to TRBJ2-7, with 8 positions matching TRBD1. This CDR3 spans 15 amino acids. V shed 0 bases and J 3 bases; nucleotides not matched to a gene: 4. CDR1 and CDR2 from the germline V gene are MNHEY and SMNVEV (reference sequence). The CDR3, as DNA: TGTGCCAGCAGTTTATCGGGACAGGCTTTCTACGAGCAGTACTTC. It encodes CASSLSGQAFYEQYF.

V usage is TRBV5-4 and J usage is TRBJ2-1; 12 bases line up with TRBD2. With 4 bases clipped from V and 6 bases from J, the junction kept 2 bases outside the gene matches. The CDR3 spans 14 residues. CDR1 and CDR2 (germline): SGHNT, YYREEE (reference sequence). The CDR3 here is CASSLAGGPNEQFF. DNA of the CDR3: TGTGCCAGCAGCCTAGCGGGGGGGCCCAATGAGCAGTTCTTC.

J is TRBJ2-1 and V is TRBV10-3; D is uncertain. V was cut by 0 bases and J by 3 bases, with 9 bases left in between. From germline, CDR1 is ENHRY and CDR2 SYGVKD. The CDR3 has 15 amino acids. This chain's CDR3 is CAISESWGNYNEQFF. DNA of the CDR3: TGTGCCATCAGTGAGTCATGGGGTAACTACAATGAGCAGTTCTTC.

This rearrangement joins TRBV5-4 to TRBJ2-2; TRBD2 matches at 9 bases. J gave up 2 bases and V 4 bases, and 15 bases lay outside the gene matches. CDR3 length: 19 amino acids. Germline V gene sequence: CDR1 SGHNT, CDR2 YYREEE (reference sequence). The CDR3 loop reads CASSRRGGTSGSNTGELFF. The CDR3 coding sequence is TGTGCCAGCAGCCGGCGCGGCGGAACTAGCGGGTCTAACACCGGGGAGCTGTTTTTT. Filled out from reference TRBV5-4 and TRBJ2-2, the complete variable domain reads ETGVTQSPTHLIKTRGQQVTLRCSSQSGHNTVSWYQQALGQGPQFIFQYYREEENGRGNFPPRFSGLQFPNYSSELNVNALELDDSALYLCASSRRGGTSGSNTGELFFGEGSRLTVL.

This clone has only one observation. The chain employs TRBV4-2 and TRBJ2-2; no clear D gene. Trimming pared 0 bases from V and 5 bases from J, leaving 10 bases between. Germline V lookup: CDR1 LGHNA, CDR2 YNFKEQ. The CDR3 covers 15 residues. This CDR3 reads CASSQDLGPTGELFF. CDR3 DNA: TGTGCCAGCAGCCAAGACTTGGGTCCTACCGGGGAGCTGTTTTTT.

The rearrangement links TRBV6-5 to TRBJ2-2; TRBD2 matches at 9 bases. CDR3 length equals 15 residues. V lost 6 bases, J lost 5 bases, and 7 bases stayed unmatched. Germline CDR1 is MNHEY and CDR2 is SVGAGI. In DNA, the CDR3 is TGTGCCAGCAGGGGGTTAGCGGGAGAAACCGGGGAGCTGTTTTTT. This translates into CASRGLAGETGELFF.